This TCR beta chain is drawn from a study of blood T cells in healthy people across ages. Broader study findings: Among long-lived donors, naive CD4+ cells were more numerous and diversity higher than in aged donors.

For the second PCR, which ran for about 6 to 11 cycles, a sample-barcoded 5' primer and a J-beta primer mix were used. MiXCR, applied by TCRdb to the 5' RACE reads, yields one record per CDR3 protein. The repertoire consists of 2 million or so distinct CDR3 sequences, with roughly 49% occurring once and the leading ten covering approximately 2%. Germline values: CDR1 LGHNA, CDR2 YSLEER. The CDR3 is made up of 15 amino acids. Trimming shortened V by 1 base and J by 9 bases, and 16 bases separated the two germline ends. As regards this clonotype: Its matching antigen is unknown.

The J gene is TRBJ2-1, the V gene TRBV4-3, with D tentatively TRBD1 (5 bases). The material sequenced was blood. The receptor comes from a woman aged 40 to 49 in good health. The CDR3 protein is CASSQGEPSRGEQFF. The CDR3 coding sequence is TGCGCCAGCAGCCAAGGCGAGCCGTCTAGGGGTGAGCAGTTCTTC.